One and the same sample provided the 17 T cell receptor beta chains below, sequenced in a study of low-dose radiotherapy and immunotherapy resistance in tumors. Primers targeting TRAV and TRBV primed first-strand cDNA, covering alpha and beta chains. TCRs underwent roughly 19 PCR cycles of amplification with a constant-region primer and V-primer adapter. A single record per CDR3 protein comes from TCRdb applying MiXCR to the reads. The sample shows under 90,000 distinct CDR3 sequences, roughly a sixth of them seen only once. Time point meaning: before trial treatment. Sequencing used PBMCs, obtained before treatment. These receptors came from a male donor with prostate cancer.

This clonotype was detected ten times or more. The chain couples TRBV5-6 to TRBJ2-7; maybe TRBD2 (6 bases). The CDR3 has 13 residues. V was trimmed by 4 bases and J by 0 bases, leaving 8 bases between them. Germline lookup yields CDR1 SGHDT and CDR2 YYEEEE. The CDR3, as DNA: TGTGCCAGCAGCGCGGGGATCTCCTACGAGCAGTACTTC. It encodes CASSAGISYEQYF. The full variable domain, completed using reference TRBV5-6 and TRBJ2-7, is DAGVTQSPTHLIKTRGQQVTLRCSPKSGHDTVSWYQQALGQGPQFIFQYYEEEERQRGNFPDRFSGHQFPNYSSELNVNALLLGDSALYLCASSAGISYEQYFGPGTRLTVT.

This clonotype came up many times. The CDR3 sequence: CASSQSTGLVGYEQYF. The CDR3 coding sequence is TGTGCCAGCAGCCAATCGACAGGGTTGGTCGGGTACGAGCAGTACTTC. The chain has TRBV7-9 and TRBJ2-7; the match to TRBD1 covers 7 bases. Unmatched junction bases numbered 14, after V lost 5 bases and J lost 4 bases. From germline, CDR1 is SEHNR and CDR2 FQNEAQ (reference sequence). The CDR3 sequence is 16 residues long.

This clonotype was counted ten times or more. J is TRBJ2-3 and V is TRBV2, with a weak D call TRBD2 (5 bases). The CDR3 loop spans 13 amino acids. V was clipped by 6 bases and J by 6 bases, with 13 bases between them. Germline V CDR1 and CDR2: SNHLY, FYNNEI. CDR3 in amino acids: CASRDGLPDTQYF. CDR3 in DNA: TGTGCCAGCAGGGACGGACTGCCCGATACGCAGTATTTT.

This clonotype was counted many times. The V call is TRBV7-2, the J call TRBJ2-5, with 9 bases lining up with TRBD2. This CDR3 contains 14 residues. Germline loops: CDR1 SGHTA, CDR2 FQGNSA. The junction had 7 bases not matched to a gene; V was cut back by 3 bases and J by 8 bases. The CDR3 spells CASSFGGGDNTQYF. The CDR3 nucleotides read TGTGCCAGCAGCTTCGGCGGGGGGGATAATACCCAGTACTTC.

This clonotype has ten or more counts. For the CDR3, the DNA is TGTGCCAGCTCCCCTCGAAGCGCTAGCGGGGAGGATGAGCAGTTCTTC. Translated: CASSPRSASGEDEQFF. The gene calls are TRBV18 and TRBJ2-1; 9 bases are a match to TRBD2. The CDR3 runs 16 residues. Germline V gives CDR1 KGHSH, CDR2 LQKENI. J lost 8 bases, V lost 6 bases, and 14 bases had no gene match.

This clonotype appeared many times. This chain connects TRBV24-1 to TRBJ2-3, with a tentative D call TRBD2 (6 bases). This CDR3 comprises 14 residues. V was pared by 3 bases and J by 4 bases, with 10 bases between. Germline CDR1 is KGHDR and CDR2 is SFDVKD. In nucleotides, the CDR3 is TGTGCCACCAGTGATGGAGGGGCGTCAGATACGCAGTATTTT. Its translation is CATSDGGASDTQYF.

On this clonotype: A far larger clone is a single base away, which makes a read error likely. The chain employs TRBV27 and TRBJ2-1; 8 bases match TRBD2. The CDR3 consists of 12 residues. CDR1 is MNHEY and CDR2 is SMNVEV in the germline V gene (reference sequence). Trimming took 10 bases from V and 16 from J; bases not matched to a gene: 15. CDR3 residues: CANSTSLADVFF. As DNA, the CDR3 is TGTGCCAACAGCACCTCACTAGCGGATGTATTCTTC.

This clonotype was detected ten times or more. V and J are TRBV29-1 and TRBJ2-5; D is perhaps TRBD2 (5 bases). The CDR3 length is 11 residues. Germline values: CDR1 SQVTM, CDR2 ANQGSEA. The V and J ends lost 4 bases and 5 bases respectively, with 8 bases between them. The CDR3 reads CSVGEIETQYF. The CDR3 DNA reads as TGCAGCGTTGGGGAGATCGAGACCCAGTACTTC.

This clonotype was counted ten times or more. The chain uses TRBV6-1 and TRBJ2-3, with D uncertain. This CDR3 contains 13 residues. Germline CDR1 reads MNHNS; CDR2 reads SASEGT. V was pared by 1 base and J by 5 bases, with 7 bases between. CDR3 sequence (DNA): TGTGCCAGCAGTGAAGTTAGGAGAGATACGCAGTATTTT. Its protein product is CASSEVRRDTQYF.

This clonotype was observed many times. This rearrangement joins TRBV30 to TRBJ1-3; no definite D call. Germline loops: CDR1 GTSNPN, CDR2 SVGIG (reference sequence). Deletions cut 0 bases from V and 1 base from J, with 7 bases between. The CDR3 runs 14 residues. CDR3 nucleotide sequence: TGTGCCTGGAGTGTTTCCAGGTCTGGAAACACCATATATTTT. Amino acid sequence: CAWSVSRSGNTIYF.

In this sample, this clonotype turned up many times. The chain couples TRBV3-1 to TRBJ2-5; 13 bases fit TRBD2. Per the germline V gene, CDR1 is LGHDT and CDR2 is YNNKEL (reference sequence). The junction had 10 bases not matched to a gene; V was cut back by 3 bases and J by 0 bases. The CDR3 loop spans 19 amino acids. The CDR3 DNA is TGTGCCAGCAGCCAGGAAAGGACTAGCGGGGGCCCGTACCAAGAGACCCAGTACTTC. The encoded protein is CASSQERTSGGPYQETQYF.

The sample holds a few counts of this clonotype. The chain links TRBV5-4 to TRBJ2-5; 7 bases line up with TRBD1. The CDR3 is 16 residues long. The germline gives CDR1 SGHNT, CDR2 YYREEE (reference sequence). After removal of 0 bases from V and 5 bases from J, the junction contained 10 bases not matched to a gene. The CDR3 protein is CASSLGTGTERETQYF. In DNA form, the CDR3 reads TGTGCCAGCAGCTTGGGAACCGGGACAGAAAGGGAGACCCAGTACTTC.

This clonotype appeared many times. The rearrangement joins TRBV5-1 to TRBJ2-1; tentative D call: TRBD2 (5 bases). The V gene's germline CDR1 is SGHRS and CDR2 YFSETQ. V was pared by 0 bases and J by 6 bases, with 10 bases between. The CDR3 is made up of 14 amino acids. CDR3 residues: CASSLALASNEQFF. CDR3 nucleotides: TGCGCCAGCAGCTTGGCTCTAGCCTCCAATGAGCAGTTCTTC.

This clonotype occurred a few times. The V gene is TRBV12-3 or TRBV12-4, the J gene TRBJ2-1, with TRBD2 matching over 8 bases. The CDR3 is 16 residues long. V shed 4 bases, J shed 0 bases, and the junction held 5 bases outside the gene matches. This chain's CDR3 is CASSWGRGASYNEQFF. In DNA form, the CDR3 reads TGTGCCAGCAGTTGGGGGCGGGGGGCCTCCTACAATGAGCAGTTCTTC.

About this clonotype itself: A single base is all that separates this from a far larger clone, so a read error is likely. The rearrangement links TRBV11-2 to TRBJ1-2; D might be TRBD1 (6 bases). The CDR3 loop spans 13 amino acids. The V gene's germline CDR1 is SGHAT and CDR2 FQNNGV. V lost 6 bases, J lost 8 bases, and 16 bases lay in between. The CDR3 nucleotides read TGTGCCAGCAGGTTGGTGGACAGCGGGGGCTACACCTTC. It codes for CASRLVDSGGYTF.

In its sample, this clonotype was seen a few times. The rearrangement joins TRBV2 to TRBJ1-5, with unresolved D. CDR1 and CDR2 (germline): SNHLY, FYNNEI. The V and J ends lost 2 bases and 2 bases respectively, with 4 bases between them. CDR3 length: 13 amino acids. CDR3 nucleotide sequence: TGTGCCAGCAGTGAACGGGGCAATCAGCCCCAGCATTTT. This translates into CASSERGNQPQHF.

This clonotype was counted at least ten times. This chain connects TRBV5-3 to TRBJ2-1, with a weak D call TRBD2 (7 bases). TRBV5-3 is an ORF, with its function uncertain. This CDR3 is built from 15 residues. V was shortened by 8 bases and J by 2 bases, with 17 bases between the two germline ends. DNA for the CDR3: TGTGCCAGCAGCCGGAGGGGGGGGACCTACAATGAGCAGTTCTTC. It yields the protein CASSRRGGTYNEQFF.